These T cell receptor beta chains were read from a single sample in a study of cytomegalovirus exposure and HLA in healthy donors. This table comes from immunoSEQ multiplex PCR, and its TCRdb copy is limited to in-frame clones, with some not included. The sample lists about 130,000 clones, around 71% occurring once. What was sequenced was PBMCs. Source of these receptors: a woman aged 55-75 years in good health and CMV-seropositive. Each CDR3 is given with its conserved first and last residue. The D gene is left open where the match is weak. Clone size is given for some rows only: seen once, a few or many times, or a class if the clone is expanded.

abundance: few; d_gene: TRBD2; v_gene: TRBV25-1; j_gene: TRBJ2-3; CDR3nt: TGTGCCAGCAGCGATGCGGGGGACCTCACAGATACGCAGTATTTT; CDR3aa: CASSDAGDLTDTQYF
abundance: -; d_gene: -; v_gene: TRBV7-2; j_gene: TRBJ1-5; CDR3nt: TGTGCCAGCAGCTTAGTAGGGGGGGCAGATCAGCCCCAGCATTTT; CDR3aa: CASSLVGGADQPQHF
abundance: few; d_gene: TRBD1; v_gene: TRBV7-9; j_gene: TRBJ2-1; CDR3nt: TGTTCCAGCAGCCCACGACAGGGGGCGCCTTCCTACAATGAGCAGTTCTTC; CDR3aa: CSSSPRQGAPSYNEQFF
abundance: -; d_gene: TRBD1; v_gene: TRBV10-3; j_gene: TRBJ2-7; CDR3nt: TGTGCCATCAGTGAGACCGGGACAGCAACCTACGAGCAGTACTTC; CDR3aa: CAISETGTATYEQYF
abundance: once; d_gene: -; v_gene: TRBV7-2; j_gene: TRBJ1-4; CDR3nt: TGTGCCAGCAGCTTTGACAGGTTGGACGGAAAACTGTTTTTT; CDR3aa: CASSFDRLDGKLFF
abundance: -; d_gene: TRBD2; v_gene: TRBV29-1; j_gene: TRBJ2-1; CDR3nt: TGCAGCGTTGAGGTCGGACTAGCGGTTATGAATGAGCAGTTCTTC; CDR3aa: CSVEVGLAVMNEQFF
abundance: -; d_gene: -; v_gene: TRBV28; j_gene: TRBJ2-3; CDR3nt: TGTGCCAGCAGTTTGATTCGGGCAGGGGAAGATACGCAGTATTTT; CDR3aa: CASSLIRAGEDTQYF
abundance: -; d_gene: TRBD1; v_gene: TRBV28; j_gene: TRBJ1-5; CDR3nt: TGTGCCAGCAGCTCAGGGGGCTACGGCGTGAGCAATCAGCCCCAGCATTTT; CDR3aa: CASSSGGYGVSNQPQHF
abundance: -; d_gene: TRBD2; v_gene: TRBV13; j_gene: TRBJ2-1; CDR3nt: TGTGCCAGCAGCTCGGGACTAGCGGGCTCATACTACAATGAGCAGTTCTTC; CDR3aa: CASSSGLAGSYYNEQFF
abundance: -; d_gene: -; v_gene: TRBV7-8; j_gene: TRBJ1-2; CDR3nt: TGTGCCAGCAGCTTAGAGGGGCCAGCGAACTATGGCTACACCTTC; CDR3aa: CASSLEGPANYGYTF
abundance: -; d_gene: TRBD1; v_gene: TRBV6-1; j_gene: TRBJ1-5; CDR3nt: TGTGCCAGCACCCAACAGGGGGCCCTCAATCAGCCCCAGCATTTT; CDR3aa: CASTQQGALNQPQHF
abundance: -; d_gene: -; v_gene: TRBV5-4; j_gene: TRBJ2-7; CDR3nt: TGTGCCAGCAGCTTGGGTAGCGGAGAGCAGTACTTC; CDR3aa: CASSLGSGEQYF
abundance: -; d_gene: -; v_gene: TRBV6-5; j_gene: TRBJ2-7; CDR3nt: TGTGCCAGCAGTTACTCCAGGGCCCACGAGCAGTACTTC; CDR3aa: CASSYSRAHEQYF